This T cell receptor beta chain was recorded in a study of cytomegalovirus exposure and HLA in healthy donors. Profiled with immunoSEQ multiplex PCR; TCRdb holds only in-frame clones, not every one. The repertoire has 110,000 or so clones, roughly nine tenths of them found once; the top ten carry around 4.5%. A note on this clone: As yet, its antigen is unknown.

The CDR3 runs to 15 residues. Germline V CDR1 and CDR2: MNHEY, SMNVEV (reference sequence). Trimming cost V 5 bases and J 0 bases, with 11 bases left between them. Study-level points and caveats: The majority of TCR sequences were rare, yet some public TCRs appeared in many donors.

The V and J genes are TRBV27 and TRBJ1-3, with D unresolved. Sequencing used PBMCs. The TCR sequence derives from a man between 18 and 35 years old in good health and CMV-seropositive. The CDR3 loop is CASSPQATSGNTIYF. The CDR3 bases are TGTGCCAGCAGTCCCCAGGCTACCTCTGGAAACACCATATATTTT.